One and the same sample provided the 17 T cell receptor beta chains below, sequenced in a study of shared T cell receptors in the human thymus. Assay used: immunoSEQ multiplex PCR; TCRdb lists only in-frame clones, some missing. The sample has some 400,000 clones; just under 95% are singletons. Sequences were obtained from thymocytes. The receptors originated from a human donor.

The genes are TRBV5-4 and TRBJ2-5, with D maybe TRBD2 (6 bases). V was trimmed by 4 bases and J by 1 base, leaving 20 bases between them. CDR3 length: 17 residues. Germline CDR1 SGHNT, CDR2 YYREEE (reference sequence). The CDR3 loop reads CASSRYVMGLAQETQYF. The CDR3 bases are TGTGCCAGCAGCCGCTATGTAATGGGACTTGCCCAAGAGACCCAGTACTTC.

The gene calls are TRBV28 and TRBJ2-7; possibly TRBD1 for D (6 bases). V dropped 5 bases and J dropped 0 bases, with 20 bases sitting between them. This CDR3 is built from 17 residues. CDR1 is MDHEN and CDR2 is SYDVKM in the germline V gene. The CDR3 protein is CASSPYHQGIHSYEQYF. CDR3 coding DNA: TGTGCCAGCAGTCCTTATCACCAGGGGATCCACTCCTACGAGCAGTACTTC.

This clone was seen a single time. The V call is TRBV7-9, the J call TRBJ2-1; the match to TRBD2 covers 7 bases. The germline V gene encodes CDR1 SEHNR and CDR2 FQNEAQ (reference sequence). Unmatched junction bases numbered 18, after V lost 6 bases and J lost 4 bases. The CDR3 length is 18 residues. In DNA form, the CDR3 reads TGTGCCAGCAGACTTAGCTTGCGGGAGAGCGGGGATTACAATGAGCAGTTCTTC. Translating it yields CASRLSLRESGDYNEQFF.

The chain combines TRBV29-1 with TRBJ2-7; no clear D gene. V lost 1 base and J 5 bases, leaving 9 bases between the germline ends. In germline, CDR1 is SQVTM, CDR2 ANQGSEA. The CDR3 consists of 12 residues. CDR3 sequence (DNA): TGCAGCGTTGAAGGGACGTCGGACGAGCAGTACTTC. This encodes CSVEGTSDEQYF.

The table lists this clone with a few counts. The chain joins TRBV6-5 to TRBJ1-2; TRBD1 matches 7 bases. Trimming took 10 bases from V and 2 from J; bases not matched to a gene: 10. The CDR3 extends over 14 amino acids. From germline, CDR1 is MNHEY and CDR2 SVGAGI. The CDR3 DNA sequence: TGTGCCACCTGGGACAGCCTAAAGAACTATGGCTACACCTTC. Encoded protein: CATWDSLKNYGYTF.

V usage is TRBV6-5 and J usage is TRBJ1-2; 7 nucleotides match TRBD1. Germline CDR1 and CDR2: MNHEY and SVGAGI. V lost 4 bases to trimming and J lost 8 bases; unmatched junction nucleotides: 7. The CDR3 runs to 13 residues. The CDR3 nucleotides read TGTGCCAGCAGTTGTGTCAGGGGGGAGGGCTACACCTTC. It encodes CASSCVRGEGYTF.

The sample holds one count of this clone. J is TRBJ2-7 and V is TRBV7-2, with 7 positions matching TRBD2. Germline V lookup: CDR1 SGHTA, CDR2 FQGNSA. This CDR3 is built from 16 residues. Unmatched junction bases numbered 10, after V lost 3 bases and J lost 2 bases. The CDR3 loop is CASSLGWGGPTYEQYF. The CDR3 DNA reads TGTGCCAGCAGCTTGGGTTGGGGAGGGCCTACCTACGAGCAGTACTTC.

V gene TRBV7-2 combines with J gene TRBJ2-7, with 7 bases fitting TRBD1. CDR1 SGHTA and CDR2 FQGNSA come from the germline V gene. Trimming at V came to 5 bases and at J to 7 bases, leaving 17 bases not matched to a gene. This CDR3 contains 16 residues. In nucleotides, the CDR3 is TGTGCCAGCAGCCGAAGACAGGGCCCTACGACTAAGGAGCAGTACTTC. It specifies CASSRRQGPTTKEQYF. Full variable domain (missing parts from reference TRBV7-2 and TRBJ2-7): GAGVSQSPSNKVTEKGKDVELRCDPISGHTALYWYRQSLGQGLEFLIYFQGNSAPDKSGLPSDRFSAERTGGSVSTLTIQRTQQEDSAVYLCASSRRQGPTTKEQYFGPGTRLTVT.

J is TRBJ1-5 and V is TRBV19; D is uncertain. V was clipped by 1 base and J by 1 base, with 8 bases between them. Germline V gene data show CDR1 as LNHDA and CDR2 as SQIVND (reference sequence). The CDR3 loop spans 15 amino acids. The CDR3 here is CASSIGRGSNQPQHF. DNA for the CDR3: TGTGCCAGTAGTATAGGGAGAGGCAGCAATCAGCCCCAGCATTTT.

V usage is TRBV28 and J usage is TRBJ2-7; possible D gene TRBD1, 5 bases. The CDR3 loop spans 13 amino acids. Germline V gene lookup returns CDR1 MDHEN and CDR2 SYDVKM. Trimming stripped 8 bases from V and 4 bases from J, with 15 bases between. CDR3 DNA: TGTGCCAGCCGACAGTGGAAGGCGTACGAGCAGTACTTC. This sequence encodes CASRQWKAYEQYF.

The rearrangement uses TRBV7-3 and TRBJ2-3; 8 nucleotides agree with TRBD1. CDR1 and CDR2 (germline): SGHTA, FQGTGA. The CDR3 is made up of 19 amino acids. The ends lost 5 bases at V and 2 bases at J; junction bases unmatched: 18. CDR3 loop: CASSNLVGQGEAHTDTQYF. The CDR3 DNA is TGTGCCAGCAGCAACTTAGTCGGACAGGGAGAAGCGCACACAGATACGCAGTATTTT.

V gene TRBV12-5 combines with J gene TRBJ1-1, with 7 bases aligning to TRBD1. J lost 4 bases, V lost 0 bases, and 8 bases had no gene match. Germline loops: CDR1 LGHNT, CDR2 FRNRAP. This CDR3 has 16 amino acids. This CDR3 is CASGLVKGGAGTEAFF. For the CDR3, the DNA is TGTGCTAGTGGTTTGGTAAAAGGGGGCGCGGGCACTGAAGCTTTCTTT.

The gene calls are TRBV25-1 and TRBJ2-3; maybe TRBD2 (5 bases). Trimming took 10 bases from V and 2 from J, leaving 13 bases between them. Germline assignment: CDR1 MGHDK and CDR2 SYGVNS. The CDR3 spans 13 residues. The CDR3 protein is CATQSGHTDTQYF. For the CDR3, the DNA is TGTGCCACCCAAAGCGGCCACACAGATACGCAGTATTTT.

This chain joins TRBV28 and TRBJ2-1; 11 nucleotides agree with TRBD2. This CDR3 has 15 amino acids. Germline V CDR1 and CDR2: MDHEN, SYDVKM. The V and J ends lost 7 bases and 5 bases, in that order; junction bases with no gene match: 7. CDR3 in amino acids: CASTPSGRKDNEQFF. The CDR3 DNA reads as TGTGCCAGCACCCCTAGCGGGAGGAAGGACAATGAGCAGTTCTTC. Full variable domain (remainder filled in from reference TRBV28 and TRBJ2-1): DVKVTQSSRYLVKRTGEKVFLECVQDMDHENMFWYRQDPGLGLRLIYFSYDVKMKEKGDIPEGYSVSREKKERFSLILESASTNQTSMYLCASTPSGRKDNEQFFGPGTRLTVL.

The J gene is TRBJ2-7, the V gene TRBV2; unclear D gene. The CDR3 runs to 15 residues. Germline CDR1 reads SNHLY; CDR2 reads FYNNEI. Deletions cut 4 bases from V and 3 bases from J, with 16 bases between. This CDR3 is CASSGLVPSYYEQYF. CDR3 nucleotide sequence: TGTGCCAGCAGTGGACTTGTTCCGAGCTACTACGAGCAGTACTTC.

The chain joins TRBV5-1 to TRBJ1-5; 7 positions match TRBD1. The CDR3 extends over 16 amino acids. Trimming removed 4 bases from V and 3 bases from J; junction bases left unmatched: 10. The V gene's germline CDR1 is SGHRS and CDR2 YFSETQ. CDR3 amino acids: CASSPQGRGLNQPQHF. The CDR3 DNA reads TGCGCCAGCAGCCCACAGGGGCGCGGGCTCAATCAGCCCCAGCATTTT. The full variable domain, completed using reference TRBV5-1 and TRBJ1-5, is KAGVTQTPRYLIKTRGQQVTLSCSPISGHRSVSWYQQTPGQGLQFLFEYFSETQRNKGNFPGRFSGRQFSNSRSEMNVSTLELGDSALYLCASSPQGRGLNQPQHFGDGTRLSIL.

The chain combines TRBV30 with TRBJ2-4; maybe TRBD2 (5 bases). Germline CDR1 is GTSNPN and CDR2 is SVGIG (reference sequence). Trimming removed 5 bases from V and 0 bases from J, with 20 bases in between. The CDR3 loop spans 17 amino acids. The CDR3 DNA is TGTGCCTGGCGACCTCCACTTGGAGGCGAAGCCAAAAACATTCAGTACTTC. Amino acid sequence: CAWRPPLGGEAKNIQYF. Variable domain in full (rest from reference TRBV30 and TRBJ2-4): SQTIHQWPATLVQPVGSPLSLECTVEGTSNPNLYWYRQAAGRGLQLLFYSVGIGQISSEVPQNLSASRPQDRQFILSSKKLLLSDSGFYLCAWRPPLGGEAKNIQYFGAGTRLSVL.